This TCR beta chain originates from a study of T cell repertoires in ileal Crohn's disease. Overall study context: At postoperative colonoscopy, neoterminal ileum biopsies were taken as M6.

The time point was: neoterminal ileum biopsy at postoperative endoscopy, about 6 months after surgery. The germline V gene has CDR1 SNHLY and CDR2 FYNNEI. The V gene lost 5 bases and the J gene lost 5 bases, with 15 bases spanning the gap. The CDR3 is 14 amino acids. TCRB immunosequencing input was five hundred nanograms of biopsy DNA per sample. Sequencing was performed with immunoSEQ multiplex PCR; in TCRdb, only in-frame clones are kept and a portion is missing. The sample carries about 16,000 clones, 55% to 85% recorded once. This receptor was identified in an adult with Crohn's disease. The V call is TRBV2, the J call TRBJ2-5; possible D gene TRBD1, 6 bases. Sequenced sample: ileal tissue. The CDR3 DNA reads TGTGCCAGCAGTAAAGACAGGACCGCGGAGACCCAGTACTTC. It codes for CASSKDRTAETQYF.